Included here is one T cell receptor beta chain sequence, with context. What it binds is not known. Some clones are missing from TCRdb's copy, which holds only in-frame ones; the method was immunoSEQ multiplex PCR. In the table there are 100,000 to 120,000 clones, just under 95% of which are singletons. The data originate from a study of graft-versus-host responses after intestinal transplantation. Study at large: All recipients were given anti-thymocyte globulin induction, and tacrolimus and steroids were then administered for around three years.

The study, taken as a whole, reports: GvH clonotypes were identified within recipient marrow, with a subset emerging first in ileum or blood.

The material sequenced was unstimulated CD8+ T cells sorted from spleen or lymph node cells, taken before intestinal transplant. The receptor comes from a human donor who received an intestinal transplant.

CDR3: CASRLFGDYIGFLRFF. CDR3 coding DNA: TGTGCAAGTCGCTTATTCGGGGACTACATCGGTTTTTTGCGATTCTTC. The chain carries TRBV12-2 and TRBJ2-1; the table's D call of TRBD2 was not tested on the DNA. TRBV12-2 is marked as a pseudogene. The CDR3 spans 16 residues.